One and the same sample provided the 10 T cell receptor beta chains below, sequenced in a study of molecular identifiers for immune sequencing clone quantification. TCRdb re-called the PCR reads with MiXCR, one entry per CDR3 protein. The top ten clones hold about 0.8% of a sample with 460,000 or so distinct CDR3 sequences, roughly a fifth of them seen once. Sequencing used naive CD8+ T cells from blood, with Jurkat cell RNA spiked in. As for subset: FACS-sorted CD8+CD4-CCR7+CD45RA+ naive T cells. These receptor sequences come from a human donor in good health. Some libraries in this study had Jurkat cell RNA spiked in.

This clonotype was detected a few times. This sequence joins TRBV24-1 and TRBJ2-1, with unresolved D. The V end lost 0 bases, the J end lost 4 bases, and 3 bases lay between the germline ends. The CDR3 is 13 amino acids. Germline loops: CDR1 KGHDR, CDR2 SFDVKD. CDR3 loop: CATSDLPYNEQFF. The CDR3 region has the DNA TGTGCCACCAGTGATTTGCCGTACAATGAGCAGTTCTTC.

Remarks on this clonotype: A much bigger clone sits one base away, suggesting this may be a read error. The V and J genes are TRBV27 and TRBJ1-5; unclear D gene. Germline values: CDR1 MNHEY, CDR2 SMNVEV (reference sequence). The CDR3 has 13 amino acids. Here the CDR3 reads CASSLSYNRPQHF. CDR3 bases: TGTGCCAGCAGCCTAAGTTACAATCGGCCCCAGCATTTT.

This rearrangement joins TRBV24-1 to TRBJ2-3, with D possibly being TRBD2 (6 bases). CDR1 is KGHDR, CDR2 SFDVKD, per germline. CDR3 length: 16 amino acids. The V gene lost 1 base and the J gene lost 0 bases, with 10 bases spanning the gap. The CDR3 DNA follows: TGTGCCACCAGTGATTTACGGCGGGATAGCACAGATACGCAGTATTTT. Protein: CATSDLRRDSTDTQYF.

V is TRBV6-5 and J is TRBJ2-7; no firm D call. The CDR3 spans 13 residues. CDR1 is MNHEY and CDR2 is SVGAGI in the germline V gene. Trimming pared 5 bases from V and 5 bases from J, leaving 13 bases between. As DNA, the CDR3 is TGTGCCAGCAGTAAGAACCAGTTCGACGAGCAGTACTTC. Its protein product is CASSKNQFDEQYF.

As regards this clonotype: This sequence may be a read error, since a much larger clone differs from it by one base. The gene calls are TRBV4-3 and TRBJ1-1, with 7 positions matching TRBD1. This CDR3 spans 13 amino acids. CDR1 is LGHNA, CDR2 YSLEER, per germline. CDR3 protein: CAGSPTGENEAFF. The CDR3 DNA is TGCGCCGGCAGCCCAACAGGGGAGAATGAAGCTTTCTTT.

This clonotype was seen once. The chain joins TRBV6-1 to TRBJ2-1; D is undetermined. V lost 2 bases, J lost 8 bases, and 16 bases lay in between. The CDR3 extends over 15 amino acids. The germline CDR1 and CDR2 sequences are MNHNS and SASEGT. CDR3 sequence reads: CASSEPEYRRDEQFF. The CDR3 DNA reads as TGTGCCAGCAGTGAACCTGAGTACCGTCGGGATGAGCAGTTCTTC.

A remark on this clonotype: The missing conserved phenylalanine or tryptophan at the end of this CDR3 makes a read error likely. The chain carries TRBV28 and TRBJ1-1, with TRBD1 identical over 9 bases. Germline loops: CDR1 MDHEN, CDR2 SYDVKM. After removal of 5 bases from V and 1 base from J, the junction contained 2 bases not matched to a gene. This CDR3 has 14 residues. CDR3 nucleotide sequence: TGTGCCAGCAGTAGGGACAGGGCGAACACTGAAGCTTTCTCT. Translating it yields CASSRDRANTEAFS.

The V and J genes are TRBV4-3 and TRBJ2-1, with D possibly matching TRBD2 (5 bases). This CDR3 has 15 amino acids. Per the germline V gene, CDR1 is LGHNA and CDR2 is YSLEER. The V end lost 0 bases, the J end lost 7 bases, and 13 bases lay between the germline ends. The CDR3 sequence is CASSQERVPRNEQFF. CDR3 sequence (DNA): TGCGCCAGCAGCCAAGAGAGGGTCCCGAGGAATGAGCAGTTCTTC.

This clonotype was found a few times. The chain joins TRBV2 to TRBJ2-5; D may be TRBD2 (6 bases). Germline V lookup: CDR1 SNHLY, CDR2 FYNNEI. There are 14 residues in the CDR3. CDR3 region: CAMTGLGSQETQYF. Written as DNA, the CDR3 is TGTGCTATGACGGGACTTGGGAGCCAAGAGACCCAGTACTTC.

This clonotype came up many times. The chain links TRBV28 to TRBJ2-5; no clear D gene. Per germline, CDR1 MDHEN and CDR2 SYDVKM. V shed 1 base and J shed 5 bases, with 11 bases lying between them. This CDR3 is built from 14 residues. CDR3 DNA sequence: TGTGCCAGCAGTTTATTGGCTGTCCCGGAGACCCAGTACTTC. Protein product: CASSLLAVPETQYF.